This entry features one TCR beta chain sequence. The data were taken from a study of blood T cell repertoires in COVID-19. The protocol was immunoSEQ multiplex PCR, while the TCRdb copy is restricted to in-frame clones and leaves out a portion. The sample lists a few hundred thousand clones; 89% were seen once. Germline V gene data show CDR1 as LNHNV and CDR2 as YYDKDF (reference sequence). V was cut by 8 bases and J by 7 bases, with 18 bases left in between. The CDR3 has 14 residues. Participants came from about two dozen US areas, aged about 18 to 89 years. Specimen: PBMCs or T cells enriched from blood (not recorded which). The TCR was taken from a woman aged 60 to 75 who had recovered from COVID-19. The chain uses TRBV15 and TRBJ1-5, with D possibly matching TRBD1 (5 bases). DNA of the CDR3: TGTGCCACCTCCTGGGGCAACTTAAACCAGCCCCAGCATTTT. This codes for CATSWGNLNQPQHF.